This entry lists 13 T cell receptor beta chains sequenced from one sample in a study of human T cells and chemical hapten exposure. The time point was: healthy volunteer bleed at 6 weeks. Unfractionated whole blood yielded total RNA. One entry per CDR3 protein, called by TCRdb with MiXCR from the RACE reads. The sample shows some 65,000 distinct CDR3 sequences, around 6.3% of them seen only once. The sample taken for sequencing was whole blood. The receptors derive from a female donor in good health. Some clones in this sample may be carry-over from other donors' samples.

This clonotype was detected ten times or more. In nucleotides, the CDR3 is TGTGCCAGCAGGCGCTCGTCGACAGGGGGCCCCAATCAGCCCCAGCATTTT. It yields the protein CASRRSSTGGPNQPQHF. This chain uses TRBV28 with TRBJ1-5, with 10 bases aligning to TRBD1. V shed 6 bases, J shed 3 bases, and the junction held 11 bases outside the gene matches. This CDR3 has 17 amino acids. Germline CDR1 reads MDHEN; CDR2 reads SYDVKM.

This clonotype has a count of ten or more. The chain recombines TRBV24-1 with TRBJ1-5; D is uncertain. V lost 4 bases to trimming and J lost 3 bases, with 12 bases between them. The CDR3 extends over 15 amino acids. Germline V gene lookup returns CDR1 KGHDR and CDR2 SFDVKD. The CDR3 nucleotides are TGTGCCACCAGTGACCCTGCCGGGGACAATCAGCCCCAGCATTTT. Amino acid sequence: CATSDPAGDNQPQHF.

This rearrangement joins TRBV7-9 to TRBJ2-3; D ambiguous. Per germline, CDR1 SEHNR and CDR2 FQNEAQ (reference sequence). CDR3 size: 12 residues. V was trimmed by 7 bases and J by 0 bases, leaving 5 bases between them. CDR3 amino acids: CASTQSTDTQYF. The CDR3, as DNA: TGTGCCAGCACCCAGAGCACAGATACGCAGTATTTT.

In this sample, this clonotype turned up many times. The chain has TRBV6-5 and TRBJ2-3; D gene ambiguous. V gave up 5 bases and J gave up 2 bases, with 8 bases separating them. The CDR3 covers 13 residues. Germline CDR1 reads MNHEY; CDR2 reads SVGAGI. The CDR3 DNA is TGTGCCAGCAGTATAGGGATCACAGATACGCAGTATTTT. It specifies CASSIGITDTQYF.

At least ten counts were recorded for this clonotype. The chain couples TRBV9 to TRBJ2-3, with D unclear. Germline values: CDR1 SGDLS, CDR2 YYNGEE. V dropped 0 bases and J dropped 2 bases, with 4 bases sitting between them. The CDR3 runs to 13 residues. This CDR3 reads CASSVATTDTQYF. The CDR3 DNA is TGTGCCAGCAGCGTAGCCACCACAGATACGCAGTATTTT.

This clonotype came up many times. The rearrangement uses TRBV7-2 and TRBJ2-7; D perhaps matches TRBD2 (5 bases). The CDR3 extends over 14 amino acids. From germline, CDR1 is SGHTA and CDR2 FQGNSA. The V end was cut by 1 base, the J end by 7 bases, with 14 bases between. The CDR3 coding sequence is TGTGCCAGCAGCTTAGGGCATGTCCGGGATGAGCAGTACTTC. Protein sequence: CASSLGHVRDEQYF.

This clonotype was counted at least ten times. The chain uses TRBV2 and TRBJ2-3; D unresolved. The germline CDR1 and CDR2 sequences are SNHLY and FYNNEI. V lost 10 bases to trimming and J lost 6 bases, with 17 bases between them. The CDR3 totals 13 residues. CDR3 sequence (DNA): TGTGCCATCCTCCCGCCCCGTTGGGATACGCAGTATTTT. It encodes CAILPPRWDTQYF.

This clonotype was observed a handful of times. The rearrangement joins TRBV29-1 to TRBJ2-2; D not certain. The CDR3 loop spans 12 amino acids. Germline assignment: CDR1 SQVTM and CDR2 ANQGSEA. Trimming pared 6 bases from V and 2 bases from J, leaving 7 bases between. CDR3 bases: TGCAGCGTGATGGTTAACACCGGGGAGCTGTTTTTT. Translation: CSVMVNTGELFF.

The sample holds many counts of this clonotype. The rearrangement links TRBV7-2 to TRBJ2-1, with 8 bases matching TRBD2. The germline gives CDR1 SGHTA, CDR2 FQGNSA. The CDR3 consists of 15 residues. V was clipped by 3 bases and J by 7 bases; unmatched bases: 8. CDR3 nucleotides: TGTGCCAGCAGCTTCGACGGGAGGGCCGGGAATGAGCAGTTCTTC. This encodes CASSFDGRAGNEQFF. Full variable domain (rest looked up from reference TRBV7-2 and TRBJ2-1): GAGVSQSPSNKVTEKGKDVELRCDPISGHTALYWYRQSLGQGLEFLIYFQGNSAPDKSGLPSDRFSAERTGGSVSTLTIQRTQQEDSAVYLCASSFDGRAGNEQFFGPGTRLTVL.

The V and J genes are TRBV24-1 and TRBJ2-2, with D possibly being TRBD2 (5 bases). CDR1 KGHDR and CDR2 SFDVKD come from the germline V gene. This CDR3 comprises 12 residues. Between the trimmed V and J ends, which lost 4 bases and 7 bases, there was a span of 6 bases. The CDR3 spells CATSEEGGELFF. The CDR3 bases are TGTGCCACCAGTGAAGAGGGCGGGGAGCTGTTTTTT.

The V gene is TRBV11-3, the J gene TRBJ2-3; 12 nucleotides align to TRBD2. V shed 5 bases and J 5 bases; nucleotides not matched to a gene: 8. The CDR3 consists of 16 residues. Germline V gene data show CDR1 as SGHNT and CDR2 as YENEEA. CDR3: CASSPASGRGGDTQYF. The DNA for the CDR3 is TGTGCCAGCAGCCCAGCTAGCGGGAGGGGGGGAGATACGCAGTATTTT.

This clonotype was counted at least ten times. V usage is TRBV20-1 and J usage is TRBJ2-7; D gene unclear. V lost 2 bases and J lost 5, with 19 bases in between. Per the germline V gene, CDR1 is DFQATT and CDR2 is SNEGSKA (reference sequence). This CDR3 contains 15 residues. The CDR3: CSARPFRASPHEQYF. DNA for the CDR3: TGCAGTGCTAGACCTTTTCGGGCCTCCCCCCACGAGCAGTACTTC.

Many counts were recorded for this clonotype. This chain links TRBV11-3 with TRBJ2-3; 8 nucleotides align to TRBD2. This CDR3 contains 15 residues. Per the germline V gene, CDR1 is SGHNT and CDR2 is YENEEA. V shed 5 bases and J 5 bases; nucleotides not matched to a gene: 9. Written as DNA, the CDR3 is TGTGCCAGCAGCGCATTCCAGCGGGAGTTAGATACGCAGTATTTT. Translation gives CASSAFQRELDTQYF.